The 9 T cell receptor beta chains below come from one sample, sequenced in a study of long-term antiretroviral therapy in people with HIV. Assay version v3.0 of immunoSEQ was used, and it was run at survey level. Sequenced by immunoSEQ multiplex PCR; TCRdb stores in-frame clones only, minus some. The data show 25,000 to 30,000 clones, approximately 90% seen once. Here the sequenced sample was unsorted PBMCs, taken 0.5 years after starting antiretroviral therapy. The source is a woman under 30 with HIV.

The gene calls are TRBV27 and TRBJ2-7, with 8 bases that match TRBD2. Germline V gene data show CDR1 as MNHEY and CDR2 as SMNVEV (reference sequence). Unmatched junction bases numbered 12, after V lost 3 bases and J lost 5 bases. The CDR3 sequence is 16 residues long. In DNA form, the CDR3 reads TGTGCCAGCAGTTTGGGTGGAGCGGGGGCCACTCACGAGCAGTACTTC. Protein sequence: CASSLGGAGATHEQYF.

The rearrangement joins TRBV7-2 to TRBJ2-2, with TRBD1 as a possible D gene (5 bases). Trimming pared 6 bases from V and 1 base from J, leaving 9 bases between. The CDR3 spans 14 residues. CDR1 and CDR2 (germline): SGHTA, FQGNSA. The CDR3 DNA reads TGTGCCAGCAGTCCAGACAGGAACACCGGGGAGCTGTTTTTT. Protein product: CASSPDRNTGELFF.

The V call is TRBV19, the J call TRBJ1-3; 7 bases fit TRBD1. This CDR3 spans 13 amino acids. In germline, CDR1 is LNHDA, CDR2 SQIVND (reference sequence). The junction had 0 bases not matched to a gene; V was cut back by 6 bases and J by 1 base. CDR3: CASRGQSGNTIYF. CDR3 sequence (DNA): TGTGCCAGTAGGGGACAGTCTGGAAACACCATATATTTT.

Only one count was recorded for this clone. V and J are TRBV11-2 and TRBJ2-2, with 15 bases identical to TRBD2. Trimming cost V 4 bases and J 5 bases; bases outside gene matches: 8. Germline V gives CDR1 SGHAT, CDR2 FQNNGV. The CDR3 covers 18 residues. CDR3 DNA sequence: TGTGCCAGCAGCTCCGGACTAGCGGGAGGGCCGAGGACCGGGGAGCTGTTTTTT. Protein: CASSSGLAGGPRTGELFF.

The rearrangement uses TRBV11-2 and TRBJ2-7, with D uncertain. Between the trimmed V and J ends, which lost 4 bases and 3 bases, there was a span of 7 bases. Germline CDR1 is SGHAT and CDR2 is FQNNGV. The CDR3 is 12 residues long. The CDR3 DNA sequence: TGTGCCAGCAGCTGGGATGGCTACGAGCAGTACTTC. Amino acid sequence: CASSWDGYEQYF.

V gene TRBV6-5 combines with J gene TRBJ2-3; no firm D call. Germline V CDR1 and CDR2: MNHEY, SVGAGI. This CDR3 is 12 amino acids long. The ends were cut back, 6 bases at V and 4 bases at J, with 8 bases in the middle. CDR3 loop: CASRETSDTQYF. The CDR3 DNA is TGTGCCAGCAGAGAGACTTCAGATACGCAGTATTTT.

The count of this clone is one. The chain employs TRBV6-5 and TRBJ1-4; D is undetermined. The germline CDR1 and CDR2 sequences are MNHEY and SVGAGI. The CDR3 runs to 15 residues. V shed 6 bases and J shed 5 bases, with 16 bases lying between them. The CDR3 nucleotides are TGTGCCAGCAGCACCACCAGACGGAGGAATGAAAAACTGTTTTTT. Its translation is CASSTTRRRNEKLFF.

The chain employs TRBV19 and TRBJ2-7; maybe TRBD1 (6 bases). V gave up 10 bases and J gave up 3 bases, with 13 bases separating them. CDR1 and CDR2 (germline): LNHDA, SQIVND (reference sequence). This CDR3 contains 12 residues. The CDR3, as DNA: TGTGCCACCAGGGACAACGTCTACGAGCAGTACTTC. As protein: CATRDNVYEQYF.

The chain uses TRBV4-1 and TRBJ2-1; 14 bases line up with TRBD2. With 1 base clipped from V and 0 bases from J, the junction kept 5 bases outside the gene matches. Germline-derived CDR1 and CDR2 are MGHRA and YSYEKL. The CDR3 is made up of 19 amino acids. As DNA, the CDR3 is TGCGCCAGCAGCCAAGTTGCCGGGACTAGCGGGAGCTCCTACAATGAGCAGTTCTTC. Translation: CASSQVAGTSGSSYNEQFF.